This T cell receptor (beta chain) was sequenced during a study of T cell responses to AZD1222 COVID-19 vaccine. Remarks on this clone: Its target is not known.

The CDR3 runs 15 residues. Germline assignment: CDR1 SGHAT and CDR2 FQNNGV. Trimming cost V 2 bases and J 6 bases, with 15 bases left between them. Findings of the study overall: Spike-specific TCR repertoires showed rising breadth and depth after two AZD1222 doses. Clonal diversity was possibly underestimated; the donors were predominantly white British and more often female. The CD4 TCRs associated with vaccination extended across spike and predominated at 160-218 and 743-854. Just a handful of AZD1222 recipients were seropositive at baseline.

Using immunoSEQ multiplex PCR, the repertoire was profiled, and TCRdb retains in-frame clones only, with some absent. The sample contains around 100,000 clones, around 89% of which appear only once. This sequence was found in an adult in good health. The chain couples TRBV11-2 to TRBJ2-3, with a possible D match to TRBD2 (7 bases). The sequencing here drew on peripheral blood, taken on day 0 of AZD1222 vaccination. For the CDR3, the DNA is TGTGCCAGCAGCTTACAGTGGGGGGGCTTCGATACGCAGTATTTT. Its protein product is CASSLQWGGFDTQYF.